The 10 T cell receptor beta chains below were found in one sample sequenced in a study of beta chain features in type 1 diabetes. Every isolated RNA sample was fully reverse transcribed, so sequencing captured expressed TCRB transcripts. Assay used: immunoSEQ multiplex PCR; TCRdb lists only in-frame clones, some missing. The sample shows approximately 400,000 clones, over 13% of them seen only once. The sequenced sample was naive CD4+ T cells from blood. The receptors derive from a woman aged 18-29 years in good health.

In its sample, this clone was seen a few times. The chain joins TRBV4-3 to TRBJ1-5; D might be TRBD1 (6 bases). This CDR3 is built from 14 residues. Trimming pared 0 bases from V and 8 bases from J, leaving 11 bases between. Germline CDR1 is LGHNA and CDR2 is YSLEER. This CDR3 is CASSQDRGVEPQHF. DNA of the CDR3: TGCGCCAGCAGCCAAGACAGGGGCGTCGAGCCCCAGCATTTT.

This clone occurred a few times. The chain uses TRBV28 and TRBJ2-7, with 11 nucleotides matching TRBD1. CDR1 and CDR2 from the germline V gene are MDHEN and SYDVKM. The CDR3 runs to 16 residues. The ends lost 1 base at V and 0 bases at J; junction bases unmatched: 2. CDR3 sequence (DNA): TGTGCCAGCAGTTTATACGGGACAGGGGGCTCCTACGAGCAGTACTTC. Its protein product is CASSLYGTGGSYEQYF.

This clone appeared a few times. The DNA of the CDR3 is TGTGCCAGCAGCTGGTACAGGATATCTACAGCGGGAGGGAACTACGAGCAGTACTTC. It encodes CASSWYRISTAGGNYEQYF. V and J are TRBV7-2 and TRBJ2-7, with TRBD2 matching 10 bases. Germline-derived CDR1 and CDR2 are SGHTA and FQGNSA. The CDR3 length is 19 residues. J was trimmed by 3 bases and V by 4 bases; bases with no gene match: 18.

This clone was counted between two and nine times. This rearrangement joins TRBV7-9 to TRBJ1-1; the D gene is possibly TRBD1 (6 bases). The germline V gene has CDR1 SEHNR and CDR2 FQNEAQ (reference sequence). The CDR3 has 14 residues. Trimming shortened V by 5 bases and J by 1 base, and 11 bases separated the two germline ends. CDR3 sequence reads: CASSAGTPNTEAFF. In nucleotides, the CDR3 is TGTGCCAGCAGCGCCGGGACACCGAACACTGAAGCTTTCTTT.

This clone has more than one count but fewer than ten. This chain links TRBV14 with TRBJ2-5, with D tentatively TRBD2 (6 bases). Germline V lookup: CDR1 SGHDN, CDR2 FVKESK. V gave up 4 bases and J gave up 4 bases, with 19 bases separating them. CDR3 length equals 16 residues. CDR3 residues: CASSRGTHGFAETQYF. The DNA of the CDR3 is TGTGCCAGCAGCCGAGGGACTCACGGATTTGCAGAGACCCAGTACTTC.

The rearrangement uses TRBV27 and TRBJ2-1; 9 nucleotides match TRBD2. CDR3 size: 18 residues. Per germline, CDR1 MNHEY and CDR2 SMNVEV (reference sequence). Germline trimming cut 8 bases from V and 4 bases from J; bases unmatched to any gene: 18. CDR3 in amino acids: CASVGGRALSIDYNEQFF. The DNA of the CDR3 is TGTGCCAGCGTAGGCGGGAGGGCCTTAAGCATAGATTACAATGAGCAGTTCTTC.

CDR3 sequence: CASRSSLAGGGTGELFF. In DNA form, the CDR3 reads TGTGCCAGCAGATCCTCACTAGCGGGAGGCGGAACCGGGGAGCTGTTTTTT. The chain has TRBV9 and TRBJ2-2; 12 positions match TRBD2. CDR1 and CDR2 (germline): SGDLS, YYNGEE. The CDR3 consists of 17 residues. The ends lost 5 bases at V and 5 bases at J; junction bases unmatched: 10. Filled out from reference TRBV9 and TRBJ2-2, the complete variable domain reads DSGVTQTPKHLITATGQRVTLRCSPRSGDLSVYWYQQSLDQGLQFLIQYYNGEERAKGNILERFSAQQFPDLHSELNLSSLELGDSALYFCASRSSLAGGGTGELFFGEGSRLTVL.

This clone was seen only a few times. The V gene is TRBV5-1, the J gene TRBJ2-5; TRBD1 is a possible D gene (6 bases). Trimming pared 4 bases from V and 4 bases from J, leaving 23 bases between. Looked up from germline, CDR1 is SGHRS and CDR2 is YFSETQ. This CDR3 has 17 residues. The CDR3 sequence: CASSAGRGRQEIETQYF. CDR3 in DNA: TGCGCCAGCAGCGCCGGCAGGGGTCGGCAAGAGATAGAGACCCAGTACTTC.

CDR3 DNA sequence: TGCGCCAGCAGCTACGATCTAGCGGGAGGGCGGTTTGAGCAGTTCTTC. The encoded protein is CASSYDLAGGRFEQFF. The chain is built from TRBV4-1 and TRBJ2-1, with 12 bases that match TRBD2. J gave up 9 bases and V 5 bases, and 11 bases lay outside the gene matches. The CDR3 covers 16 residues. The germline V gene encodes CDR1 MGHRA and CDR2 YSYEKL.

The table lists this clone with a few counts. CDR3 loop: CASSLVGRATKNIQYF. As DNA, the CDR3 is TGTGCCAGCAGTTTGGTTGGGAGGGCGACCAAAAACATTCAGTACTTC. This sequence joins TRBV28 and TRBJ2-4, with 7 bases lining up with TRBD2. J was trimmed by 2 bases and V by 3 bases; bases with no gene match: 7. The CDR3 spans 16 residues. Germline loops: CDR1 MDHEN, CDR2 SYDVKM.